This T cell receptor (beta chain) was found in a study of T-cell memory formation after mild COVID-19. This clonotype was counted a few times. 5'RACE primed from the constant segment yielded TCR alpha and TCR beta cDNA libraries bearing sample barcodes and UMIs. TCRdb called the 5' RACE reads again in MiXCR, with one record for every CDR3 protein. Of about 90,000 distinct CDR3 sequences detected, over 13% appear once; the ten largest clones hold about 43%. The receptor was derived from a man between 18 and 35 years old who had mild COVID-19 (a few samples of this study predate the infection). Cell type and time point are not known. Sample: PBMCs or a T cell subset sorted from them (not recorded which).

CDR3 bases: TGTGCCAGCAGTTACTTCTCGGTCGCTTTCTTT. Protein sequence: CASSYFSVAFF. The chain is built from TRBV6-5 and TRBJ1-1; D gene ambiguous. The CDR3 length is 11 residues. Trimming pared 1 base from V and 11 bases from J, leaving 8 bases between. Germline V CDR1 and CDR2: MNHEY, SVGAGI.